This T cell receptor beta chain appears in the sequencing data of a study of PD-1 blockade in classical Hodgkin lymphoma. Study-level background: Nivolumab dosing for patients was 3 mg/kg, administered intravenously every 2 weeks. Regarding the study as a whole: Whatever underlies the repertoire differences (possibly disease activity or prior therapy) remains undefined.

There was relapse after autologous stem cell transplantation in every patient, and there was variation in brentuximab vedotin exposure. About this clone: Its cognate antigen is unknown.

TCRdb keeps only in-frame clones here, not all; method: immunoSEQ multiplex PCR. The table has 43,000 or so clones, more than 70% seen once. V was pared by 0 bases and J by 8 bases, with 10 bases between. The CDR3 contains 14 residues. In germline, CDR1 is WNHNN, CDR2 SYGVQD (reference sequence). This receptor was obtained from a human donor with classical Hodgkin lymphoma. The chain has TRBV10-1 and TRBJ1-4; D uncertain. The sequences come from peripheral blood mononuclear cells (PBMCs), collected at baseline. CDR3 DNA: TGCGCCAGCAGTGAGTCAAGGCGTGACGAAAAACTGTTTTTT. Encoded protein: CASSESRRDEKLFF.